This T cell receptor (beta chain) was sequenced during a study of type 1 regulatory T cells. Study-level background: T-allo10 is an in vitro-generated, Tr1-enriched CD4 T cell product specific for alloantigen. Study-level results: Compared with non-type 1 regulatory T cells, type 1 regulatory T cells showed a more restricted TCR repertoire.

A single record per CDR3 protein comes from TCRdb applying MiXCR to the reads. The repertoire holds roughly 71,000 distinct CDR3 sequences, with more than 20% as singletons. This clonotype was seen ten or more times. Its antigen is unidentified. This receptor was identified in a human donor in good health. Input material: cultured type 1 regulatory T (Tr1) cells, either the whole culture or a sorted fraction (not recorded which).

The CDR3 loop is CSAKGQTNEKLFF. The CDR3 region has the DNA TGCAGTGCTAAGGGGCAGACTAATGAAAAACTGTTTTTT. This chain links TRBV20-1 with TRBJ1-4; D is possibly TRBD1 (5 bases). CDR3 length equals 13 residues. The germline V gene has CDR1 DFQATT and CDR2 SNEGSKA (reference sequence). With 4 bases removed from V and 2 bases from J, the gap between germline ends came to 8 bases.